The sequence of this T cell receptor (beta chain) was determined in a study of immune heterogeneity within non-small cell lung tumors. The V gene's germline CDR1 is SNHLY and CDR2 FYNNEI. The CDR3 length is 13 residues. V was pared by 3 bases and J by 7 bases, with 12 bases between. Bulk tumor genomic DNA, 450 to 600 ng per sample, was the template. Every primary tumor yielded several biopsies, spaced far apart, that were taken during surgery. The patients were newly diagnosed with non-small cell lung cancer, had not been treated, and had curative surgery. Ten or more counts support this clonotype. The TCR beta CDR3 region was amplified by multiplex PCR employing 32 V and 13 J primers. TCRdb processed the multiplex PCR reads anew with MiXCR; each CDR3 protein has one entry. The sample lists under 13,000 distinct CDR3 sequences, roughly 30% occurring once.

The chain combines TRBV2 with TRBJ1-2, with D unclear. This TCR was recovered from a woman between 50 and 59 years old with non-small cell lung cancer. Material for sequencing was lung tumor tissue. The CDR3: CASSERARSGYTF. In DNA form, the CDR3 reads TGTGCCAGCAGTGAGAGGGCGCGGTCTGGCTACACCTTC.